This entry describes one T cell receptor beta chain. Its antigen is unidentified. Only in-frame clones appear in the TCRdb table, and some are missing; sequencing was by immunoSEQ multiplex PCR. The sample lists around 4,400 clones, approximately 78% occurring once. This sample is part of a study of immune cell composition in non-small cell lung cancer. About the research overall: Lung adenocarcinoma or squamous carcinoma made up most tumours. Study-wide results and limits: Overall clonality, unlike maximal tumour-associated clone frequency, did not predict TIL reactivity. No significant correlation existed between pack-years smoked and tumour clonality.

V shed 9 bases, J shed 5 bases, and the junction held 6 bases outside the gene matches. The CDR3 spans 12 residues. Per the germline V gene, CDR1 is MDHEN and CDR2 is SYDVKM. The clonotype comes from a human donor with non-small cell lung cancer. This chain links TRBV28 with TRBJ2-5; TRBD1 aligns across 7 bases. The specimen was lung tumor tissue. CDR3 DNA sequence: TGTGCCAGTCACAGGGGCATGGAGACCCAGTACTTC. It is translated as CASHRGMETQYF. Drawing the rest from reference TRBV28 and TRBJ2-5, the complete variable domain is DVKVTQSSRYLVKRTGEKVFLECVQDMDHENMFWYRQDPGLGLRLIYFSYDVKMKEKGDIPEGYSVSREKKERFSLILESASTNQTSMYLCASHRGMETQYFGPGTRLLVL.